These T cell receptor beta chains were read from a single sample in a study of beta chain features in type 1 diabetes. The protocol was immunoSEQ multiplex PCR, while the TCRdb copy is restricted to in-frame clones and leaves out a portion. The repertoire consists of about 640,000 clones, with under 15% occurring once and the leading ten covering roughly 0.11%. The sequencing input was naive CD4+ T cells from blood. The receptors derive from a man aged 30 to 45 with type 1 diabetes. Each CDR3 is given with its conserved first and last residue. A D gene is named only where the DNA matches it firmly. Size values are once, few and many counts, or a class for expanded clones, and some rows have none.

size	J	V	D	CDR3	DNA
few	TRBJ2-3	TRBV28	-	CATQQTSTDTQYF	TGTGCCACCCAGCAGACTAGCACAGATACGCAGTATTTT
few	TRBJ1-5	TRBV6-5	-	CASSYHRNSGDQPQHF	TGTGCCAGCAGTTACCATAGGAATTCGGGGGATCAGCCCCAGCATTTT
-	TRBJ1-3	TRBV7-9	-	CASSPTGGGPGNTIYF	TGTGCCAGCAGCCCCACCGGTGGGGGTCCTGGAAACACCATATATTTT
-	TRBJ1-5	TRBV4-2	-	CASSLGAVAKYSNQPQHF	TGTGCCAGCAGCCTAGGCGCCGTGGCGAAATATAGCAATCAGCCCCAGCATTTT
few	TRBJ2-3	TRBV6-5	TRBD2	CASRRAGVGNTQYF	TGTGCCAGCAGGAGAGCGGGGGTGGGGAATACGCAGTATTTT
few	TRBJ2-7	TRBV19	-	CASRRDSVSYEQYF	TGTGCCAGTAGGCGGGACAGCGTTTCCTACGAGCAGTACTTC
-	TRBJ1-2	TRBV27	-	CASRMLRDINYGYTF	TGTGCCAGCAGGATGCTCCGGGATATTAACTATGGCTACACCTTC
-	TRBJ2-7	TRBV2	-	CAGYRDQSYEQYF	TGTGCCGGTTACCGGGACCAGTCCTACGAGCAGTACTTC
-	TRBJ2-5	TRBV5-6	TRBD1	CASSSAGGRETQYF	TGTGCCAGCAGCTCCGCAGGGGGCCGAGAGACCCAGTACTTC
few	TRBJ2-3	TRBV5-4	-	CASRQKGLGTDTQYF	TGTGCCAGCAGACAGAAGGGGCTCGGCACAGATACGCAGTATTTT
few	TRBJ2-1	TRBV9	-	CASSDGGFSSYNEQFF	TGTGCCAGCAGCGATGGGGGGTTTAGCTCCTACAATGAGCAGTTCTTC
few	TRBJ2-1	TRBV25-1	-	CASSDLAKVGNEQFF	TGTGCCAGCAGTGACCTGGCGAAGGTGGGCAATGAGCAGTTCTTC
-	TRBJ1-2	TRBV18	-	CASSPVGANYGYTF	TGTGCCAGCTCACCAGTAGGGGCTAACTATGGCTACACCTTC
few	TRBJ2-3	TRBV6-5	TRBD2	CASSYSNSGGWDTQYF	TGTGCCAGCAGTTACTCGAATAGCGGGGGGTGGGATACGCAGTATTTT
few	TRBJ2-1	TRBV5-4	TRBD1	CASSTPTGPDDEQFF	TGTGCCAGCAGCACCCCGACAGGGCCGGACGATGAGCAGTTCTTC
-	TRBJ2-1	TRBV11-1	-	CASSSAFGVVDNEQFF	TGTGCCAGCAGCTCCGCCTTTGGGGTGGTTGACAATGAGCAGTTCTTC
few	TRBJ2-5	TRBV28	TRBD2	CASSLGSGATQETQYF	TGTGCCAGCAGTTTGGGGAGCGGGGCCACCCAAGAGACCCAGTACTTC
few	TRBJ1-5	TRBV4-3	-	CASSQDQDQPQHF	TGCGCCAGCAGCCAAGATCAGGATCAGCCCCAGCATTTT
few	TRBJ2-6	TRBV4-2	TRBD1	CASSQADRVSGANVLTF	TGTGCCAGCAGCCAAGCTGACAGGGTCTCTGGGGCCAACGTCCTGACTTTC
-	TRBJ2-2	TRBV5-1	-	CASSLDSTNTGELFF	TGCGCCAGCAGCTTGGACAGCACGAACACCGGGGAGCTGTTTTTT
-	TRBJ2-1	TRBV9	-	CASSVEGGSEQFF	TGTGCCAGCAGCGTAGAGGGGGGGAGTGAGCAGTTCTTC
-	TRBJ2-1	TRBV7-2	TRBD1	CASSLNPVGQGVDGVFF	TGTGCCAGCAGCTTAAATCCCGTCGGACAGGGGGTAGATGGTGTGTTCTTC
few	TRBJ2-1	TRBV30	TRBD2	CAWRKRDSQFF	TGTGCCTGGAGAAAGCGGGACTCGCAGTTCTTC
few	TRBJ2-5	TRBV5-1	TRBD2	CASSLGDYPQETQYF	TGCGCCAGCAGCTTGGGGGACTATCCCCAAGAGACCCAGTACTTC
-	TRBJ1-4	TRBV6-5	-	CASRTAGSGGEKLFF	TGTGCCAGCAGAACCGCAGGGTCAGGAGGGGAAAAACTGTTTTTT
few	TRBJ2-3	TRBV11-2	TRBD2	CASSPGLAEPDTQYF	TGTGCCAGCAGCCCCGGACTAGCTGAGCCAGATACGCAGTATTTT
-	TRBJ1-6	TRBV10-3	-	CAISSGNSPLHF	TGTGCCATCAGTTCGGGAAATTCACCCCTCCACTTT
few	TRBJ1-2	TRBV7-2	-	CASSLEGTNYGYTF	TGTGCCAGCAGCTTAGAGGGGACCAACTATGGCTACACCTTC
-	TRBJ2-2	TRBV7-7	-	CASSPRPAANTGELFF	TGTGCCAGCAGCCCCCGACCGGCCGCGAACACCGGGGAGCTGTTTTTT
few	TRBJ2-7	TRBV7-2	-	CASSSLSTLEQYF	TGTGCCAGCAGCTCTCTCTCCACCTTAGAGCAGTACTTC
-	TRBJ2-6	TRBV5-1	-	CASSFSGLSSGANVLTF	TGCGCCAGCAGCTTTTCAGGGCTGAGCTCTGGGGCCAACGTCCTGACTTTC
-	TRBJ2-3	TRBV9	-	CASTPGVPQRDTQYF	TGTGCCAGCACCCCGGGGGTCCCGCAGCGAGATACGCAGTATTTT
few	TRBJ2-1	TRBV7-2	-	CASSPRGGLIEQFF	TGTGCCAGCAGCCCCCGTGGGGGTCTTATTGAGCAGTTCTTC
few	TRBJ1-3	TRBV9	-	CASSVRESKSGNTIYF	TGTGCCAGCAGCGTAAGAGAGTCCAAGTCTGGAAACACCATATATTTT
-	TRBJ2-7	TRBV5-4	TRBD1	CASSLATGQDLYEQYF	TGTGCCAGCAGCTTGGCCACGGGACAGGACCTCTACGAGCAGTACTTC
few	TRBJ2-1	TRBV7-9	-	CASSSLHEQFF	TGTGCCAGCAGCTCCCTACATGAGCAGTTCTTC
few	TRBJ1-1	TRBV7-2	-	CASSLGPASSEAFF	TGTGCCAGCAGCTTAGGGCCCGCAAGCTCTGAAGCTTTCTTT
-	TRBJ2-1	TRBV27	-	CASSLQGSSYNEQFF	TGTGCCAGCAGTTTACAGGGGAGCTCCTACAATGAGCAGTTCTTC
few	TRBJ1-5	TRBV18	-	CASSLLSQGEEPQHF	TGTGCCAGCTCACTATTAAGCCAGGGAGAAGAGCCCCAGCATTTT
-	TRBJ1-4	TRBV29-1	-	CSVEGVANEKLFF	TGCAGCGTCGAAGGGGTTGCTAATGAAAAACTGTTTTTT
many	TRBJ2-5	TRBV7-9	-	CASSGSDPQGRETQYF	TGTGCCAGCAGCGGTTCGGATCCGCAAGGGAGAGAGACCCAGTACTTC
few	TRBJ1-2	TRBV10-3	-	CATDDRLRGLGYTF	TGTGCCACCGATGATCGCTTAAGAGGTCTTGGCTACACCTTC
few	TRBJ2-1	TRBV7-2	-	CASSAGSYNEQFF	TGTGCCAGCAGCGCGGGTTCATACAATGAGCAGTTCTTC